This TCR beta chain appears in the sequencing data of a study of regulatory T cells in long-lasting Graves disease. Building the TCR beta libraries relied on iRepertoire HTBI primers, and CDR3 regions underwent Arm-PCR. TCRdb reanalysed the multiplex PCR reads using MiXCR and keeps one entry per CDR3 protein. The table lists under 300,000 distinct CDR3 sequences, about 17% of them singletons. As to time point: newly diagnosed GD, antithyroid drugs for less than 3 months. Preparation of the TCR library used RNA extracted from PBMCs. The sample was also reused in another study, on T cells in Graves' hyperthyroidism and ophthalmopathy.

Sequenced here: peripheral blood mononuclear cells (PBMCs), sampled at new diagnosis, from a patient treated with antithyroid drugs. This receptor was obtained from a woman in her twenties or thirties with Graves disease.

The CDR3 sequence: CASTWTENTGELFF. The DNA of the CDR3 is TGTGCCAGCACCTGGACGGAGAACACCGGGGAGCTGTTTTTT. The chain links TRBV6-1 to TRBJ2-2; no reliable D call. Germline V lookup: CDR1 MNHNS, CDR2 SASEGT. This CDR3 comprises 14 residues. The V gene lost 7 bases and the J gene lost 1 base, with 10 bases spanning the gap.